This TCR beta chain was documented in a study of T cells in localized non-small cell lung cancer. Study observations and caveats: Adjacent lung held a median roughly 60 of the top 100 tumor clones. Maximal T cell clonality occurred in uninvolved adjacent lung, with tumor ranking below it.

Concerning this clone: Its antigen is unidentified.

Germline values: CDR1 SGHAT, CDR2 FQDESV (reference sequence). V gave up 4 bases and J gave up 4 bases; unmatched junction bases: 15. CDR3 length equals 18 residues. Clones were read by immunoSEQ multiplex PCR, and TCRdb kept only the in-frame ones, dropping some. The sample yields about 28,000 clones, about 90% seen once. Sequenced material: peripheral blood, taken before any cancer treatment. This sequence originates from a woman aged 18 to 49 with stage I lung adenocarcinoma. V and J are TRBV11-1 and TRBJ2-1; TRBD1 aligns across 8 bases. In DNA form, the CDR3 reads TGTGCCAGCAGCTCAACGATCCCTGGGACAGGACTTTACAATGAGCAGTTCTTC. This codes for CASSSTIPGTGLYNEQFF.